This T cell receptor beta chain was profiled in a study of cytomegalovirus exposure and HLA in healthy donors. Across the whole study: One earlier analysis, a look at approximately 180 million T cells, found roughly 120 million unique TCR beta sequences. The study's early data release held about 85 million unique TCRs from HLA-typed donors. Study-wide points: A further, later analysis showed that HLA-associated TCR beta chains (compared with equally common others) were more clonally expanded. For TCR beta chains, V- and J-gene trimming was later linked to a missense DCLRE1C variant.

Primers included in the PCR were 60 Vbeta and 13 Jbeta primers. Assay used: immunoSEQ multiplex PCR; TCRdb lists only in-frame clones, some missing. The sample consists of 140,000 to 150,000 clones, roughly 80% of them appearing once. Concerning this clone itself: The antigen is not known.

The germline V gene encodes CDR1 SGDLS and CDR2 YYNGEE. This CDR3 region has 14 residues. J gave up 7 bases and V 3 bases, and 3 bases lay outside the gene matches. The chain couples TRBV9 to TRBJ1-6; TRBD1 matches 8 bases. What was sequenced was PBMCs. This TCR derives from a man aged 35-49 years in good health and CMV-seronegative. This CDR3 reads CASSETGANSPLHF. CDR3 nucleotides: TGTGCCAGCAGCGAGACAGGGGCGAATTCACCCCTCCACTTT. Together with reference TRBV9 and TRBJ1-6, the CDR3 gives the full variable domain: DSGVTQTPKHLITATGQRVTLRCSPRSGDLSVYWYQQSLDQGLQFLIQYYNGEERAKGNILERFSAQQFPDLHSELNLSSLELGDSALYFCASSETGANSPLHFGNGTRLTVT.